The 27 T cell receptor beta chains presented below share a single source sample, sequenced in a study of Tregs in tolerant kidney transplant recipients. Repertoires were generated with immunoSEQ multiplex PCR, while TCRdb's copy carries only in-frame clones and drops some. Of approximately 260,000 clones listed, around 82% are singletons. Material for sequencing was CD4+ T cells from blood. Every receptor here comes from a human donor in good health.

The chain combines TRBV6-6 with TRBJ1-6, with D tentatively TRBD1 (6 bases). CDR1 is MNHNY and CDR2 is SVGAGI in the germline V gene (reference sequence). The V gene lost 7 bases and the J gene lost 1 base, with 11 bases spanning the gap. The CDR3 loop spans 15 amino acids. In DNA, the CDR3 is TGTGCCAGCACGATTACAGGGTCCTATAATTCACCCCTCCACTTT. As protein: CASTITGSYNSPLHF.

The V gene is TRBV19, the J gene TRBJ2-7; TRBD2 matches at 9 bases. CDR1 LNHDA and CDR2 SQIVND come from the germline V gene (reference sequence). The CDR3 is 13 amino acids. Unmatched junction bases numbered 6, after V lost 10 bases and J lost 2 bases. The CDR3 sequence: CATKRGDTYEQYF. In nucleotides, the CDR3 is TGTGCCACAAAGCGGGGGGATACCTACGAGCAGTACTTC.

V is TRBV2 and J is TRBJ2-5; D may be TRBD2 (5 bases). Trimming pared 7 bases from V and 5 bases from J, leaving 14 bases between. The CDR3 length is 13 residues. Germline V gene sequence: CDR1 SNHLY, CDR2 FYNNEI. In DNA, the CDR3 is TGTGCCAGCATAATGAACCGCGGGGAGACCCAGTACTTC. It translates to CASIMNRGETQYF.

The rearrangement links TRBV7-3 to TRBJ1-2; tentative D call: TRBD1 (5 bases). Trimming shortened V by 4 bases and J by 7 bases, and 13 bases separated the two germline ends. Germline assignment: CDR1 SGHTA and CDR2 FQGTGA. The CDR3 is 13 residues long. DNA of the CDR3: TGTGCCAGCAGCTCAGGGAGATTACCTGGCTACACCTTC. Its translation: CASSSGRLPGYTF. The variable domain in full, with the rest retrieved from reference TRBV7-3 and TRBJ1-2, is GAGVSQTPSNKVTEKGKYVELRCDPISGHTALYWYRQSLGQGPEFLIYFQGTGAADDSGLPNDRFFAVRPEGSVSTLKIQRTERGDSAVYLCASSSGRLPGYTFGSGTRLTVV.

The chain uses TRBV2 and TRBJ2-1, with 11 bases that match TRBD1. J lost 4 bases, V lost 5 bases, and 4 bases had no gene match. CDR1 SNHLY and CDR2 FYNNEI come from the germline V gene. CDR3 length: 15 amino acids. CDR3 amino acids: CASSPDRGRYNEQFF. CDR3 coding DNA: TGTGCCAGCAGTCCGGACAGGGGGCGATACAATGAGCAGTTCTTC.

This clone was recorded once. This chain links TRBV7-9 with TRBJ1-5; 7 positions match TRBD1. This CDR3 comprises 13 residues. Per the germline V gene, CDR1 is SEHNR and CDR2 is FQNEAQ (reference sequence). The ends lost 1 base at V and 10 bases at J; junction bases unmatched: 4. CDR3 in DNA: TGTGCCAGCAGCTTAGAAGGGACAGCCCCCCAGCATTTT. Translation: CASSLEGTAPQHF.

This clone was observed once. V is TRBV6-6 and J is TRBJ2-7; possible D gene TRBD1, 6 bases. The CDR3 extends over 14 amino acids. V was trimmed by 5 bases and J by 3 bases, leaving 14 bases between them. Germline-derived CDR1 and CDR2 are MNHNY and SVGAGI (reference sequence). The CDR3 reads CASSQWTAGYEQYF. The CDR3 nucleotides are TGTGCCAGCAGTCAATGGACAGCTGGCTACGAGCAGTACTTC.

This chain links TRBV30 with TRBJ1-3; D unresolved. Trimming shortened V by 4 bases and J by 0 bases, and 10 bases separated the two germline ends. The CDR3 is 14 amino acids. Germline values: CDR1 GTSNPN, CDR2 SVGIG (reference sequence). CDR3 sequence reads: CAWTTGSSGNTIYF. The DNA for the CDR3 is TGTGCCTGGACCACGGGGAGCTCTGGAAACACCATATATTTT.

V gene TRBV18 combines with J gene TRBJ1-4; no reliable D call. The CDR3 is made up of 14 amino acids. The germline V and J ends were trimmed by 2 bases and 7 bases, with 11 bases remaining between them. Germline V lookup: CDR1 KGHSH, CDR2 LQKENI. The CDR3 sequence is CASSPKEGGEKLFF. The CDR3 DNA sequence: TGTGCCAGCTCACCAAAGGAGGGTGGTGAAAAACTGTTTTTT.

V gene TRBV6-5 combines with J gene TRBJ2-1; D perhaps matches TRBD1 (5 bases). V lost 0 bases and J lost 11, with 20 bases in between. CDR3 length equals 16 residues. Germline CDR1 and CDR2: MNHEY and SVGAGI. In DNA, the CDR3 is TGTGCCAGCAGTTACTCGATACAGGCTACTACAATGAAGCAGTTCTTC. Translation: CASSYSIQATTMKQFF.

The V and J genes are TRBV18 and TRBJ1-5, with D uncertain. The CDR3 consists of 13 residues. CDR1 and CDR2 (germline): KGHSH, LQKENI. V lost 5 bases, J lost 1 base, and 6 bases lay in between. CDR3 loop: CASSLHSNQPQHF. The CDR3 DNA reads TGTGCCAGCTCATTACACAGCAATCAGCCCCAGCATTTT.

The CDR3 reads CASSRDRGMGNTIYF. CDR3 nucleotide sequence: TGTGCCAGTAGTAGGGACCGTGGCATGGGAAACACCATATATTTT. V and J are TRBV19 and TRBJ1-3, with TRBD1 as a possible D gene (5 bases). The CDR3 covers 15 residues. The V gene's germline CDR1 is LNHDA and CDR2 SQIVND (reference sequence). Trimming shortened V by 4 bases and J by 4 bases, and 14 bases separated the two germline ends.

The rearrangement uses TRBV7-3 and TRBJ1-3; D gene unclear. V lost 1 base, J lost 2 bases, and 3 bases lay in between. Germline V lookup: CDR1 SGHTA, CDR2 FQGTGA. The CDR3 sequence is 13 residues long. Here the CDR3 reads CASSLMAGNTIYF. CDR3 nucleotides: TGTGCCAGCAGCTTAATGGCTGGAAACACCATATATTTT.

V usage is TRBV10-1 and J usage is TRBJ1-6; 9 positions agree with TRBD1. V gave up 2 bases and J gave up 7 bases; unmatched junction bases: 12. The CDR3 totals 18 residues. In germline, CDR1 is WNHNN, CDR2 SYGVQD (reference sequence). CDR3 protein: CASSEGPVVDRGNSPLHF. The CDR3 DNA reads TGCGCCAGCAGTGAGGGCCCTGTCGTGGACAGGGGAAATTCACCCCTCCACTTT.

V usage is TRBV7-3 and J usage is TRBJ1-6, with D perhaps matching TRBD1 (6 bases). From germline, CDR1 is SGHTA and CDR2 FQGTGA. V was cut by 1 base and J by 1 base, with 11 bases left in between. The CDR3 extends over 17 amino acids. The CDR3 reads CASSLNEGGSYNSPLHF. CDR3 coding DNA: TGTGCCAGCAGCTTAAATGAAGGGGGATCCTATAATTCACCCCTCCACTTT.

The chain is built from TRBV28 and TRBJ1-5; D is possibly TRBD1 (6 bases). The CDR3 is 15 amino acids. V was cut by 6 bases and J by 4 bases, with 16 bases left in between. Germline CDR1 is MDHEN and CDR2 is SYDVKM. The CDR3 sequence: CASRDQQGSNQPQHF. The CDR3 bases are TGTGCCAGCAGGGATCAACAGGGTTCGAATCAGCCCCAGCATTTT. The whole variable domain, filled in from reference TRBV28 and TRBJ1-5, reads DVKVTQSSRYLVKRTGEKVFLECVQDMDHENMFWYRQDPGLGLRLIYFSYDVKMKEKGDIPEGYSVSREKKERFSLILESASTNQTSMYLCASRDQQGSNQPQHFGDGTRLSIL.

The V call is TRBV19, the J call TRBJ1-2; maybe TRBD1 (5 bases). The V gene's germline CDR1 is LNHDA and CDR2 SQIVND (reference sequence). The CDR3 runs 14 residues. Deletions cut 3 bases from V and 4 bases from J, with 12 bases between. This chain's CDR3 is CASSMAGHSYGYTF. CDR3 in DNA: TGTGCCAGTAGTATGGCAGGGCATAGCTATGGCTACACCTTC.

The rearrangement joins TRBV7-5 to TRBJ1-5; TRBD1, the D gene given by the table, was not confirmed from the DNA. TRBV7-5 is shown as a pseudogene. The CDR3 loop spans 17 amino acids. The CDR3 spells CARSLVLQVPPGQPQHF. CDR3 DNA sequence: TGTGCCAGAAGCTTAGTATTACAGGTCCCTCCCGGTCAGCCCCAGCATTTT.

The chain has TRBV6-6 and TRBJ1-6, with D hard to call. The CDR3 runs 15 residues. CDR1 MNHNY and CDR2 SVGAGI come from the germline V gene (reference sequence). Trimming removed 5 bases at V and 5 bases at J, with 13 bases between. The CDR3 loop reads CASSAPGRDNSPLHF. CDR3 nucleotide sequence: TGTGCCAGCAGTGCCCCAGGACGGGATAATTCACCCCTCCACTTT.

The rearrangement uses TRBV18 and TRBJ2-4, with 10 bases identical to TRBD2. V shed 3 bases and J 8 bases; nucleotides not matched to a gene: 4. Germline V lookup: CDR1 KGHSH, CDR2 LQKENI. There are 14 residues in the CDR3. CDR3 sequence reads: CASSPASGRDIQYF. The CDR3, as DNA: TGTGCCAGCTCACCCGCTAGCGGGAGAGACATTCAGTACTTC.

The chain uses TRBV5-1 and TRBJ2-1; D remains unclear. This CDR3 is built from 11 residues. CDR1 is SGHRS and CDR2 is YFSETQ in the germline V gene. The V end lost 0 bases, the J end lost 7 bases, and 2 bases lay between the germline ends. The CDR3 loop is CASSLANEQFF. The CDR3 DNA reads as TGCGCCAGCAGCTTGGCAAATGAGCAGTTCTTC.

This clone was seen a handful of times. The chain links TRBV29-1 to TRBJ1-1, with a weak D call TRBD1 (6 bases). Looked up from germline, CDR1 is SQVTM and CDR2 is ANQGSEA. The CDR3 runs 13 residues. V was shortened by 6 bases and J by 1 base, with 12 bases between the two germline ends. The CDR3 protein is CSVIRGANTEAFF. The CDR3 coding sequence is TGCAGCGTCATTAGGGGGGCGAACACTGAAGCTTTCTTT.

The chain employs TRBV9 and TRBJ2-4; the match to TRBD2 covers 9 bases. V dropped 2 bases and J dropped 3; count of bases not matched to a gene: 9. This CDR3 spans 17 amino acids. CDR1 and CDR2 from the germline V gene are SGDLS and YYNGEE. The CDR3 sequence is CASSVTAGGLGKNIQYF. The DNA of the CDR3 is TGTGCCAGCAGCGTCACCGCGGGAGGGCTCGGCAAAAACATTCAGTACTTC. Variable domain in full (rest from reference TRBV9 and TRBJ2-4): DSGVTQTPKHLITATGQRVTLRCSPRSGDLSVYWYQQSLDQGLQFLIQYYNGEERAKGNILERFSAQQFPDLHSELNLSSLELGDSALYFCASSVTAGGLGKNIQYFGAGTRLSVL.

This sequence joins TRBV10-1 and TRBJ2-1; TRBD1 matches at 9 bases. Germline CDR1 reads WNHNN; CDR2 reads SYGVQD (reference sequence). The CDR3 totals 14 residues. J lost 7 bases, V lost 6 bases, and 7 bases had no gene match. The CDR3 reads CASSRDRVNNEQFF. The CDR3 DNA follows: TGCGCCAGCAGCCGGGACAGGGTGAATAATGAGCAGTTCTTC.

J is TRBJ1-1 and V is TRBV6-5, with a weak D call TRBD1 (5 bases). The germline V gene has CDR1 MNHEY and CDR2 SVGAGI. CDR3 length equals 14 residues. V was pared by 6 bases and J by 3 bases, with 14 bases between. The CDR3 DNA follows: TGTGCCAGCAGGGGACTCCCGGCGGACACTGAAGCTTTCTTT. Amino acid sequence: CASRGLPADTEAFF.

V gene TRBV15 combines with J gene TRBJ2-5; no clear D gene. Germline V gives CDR1 LNHNV, CDR2 YYDKDF (reference sequence). V was shortened by 4 bases and J by 5 bases, with 14 bases between the two germline ends. CDR3 length: 14 amino acids. The DNA for the CDR3 is TGTGCCACCAGCAAAGTCCATCCCCGTGAGACCCAGTACTTC. It encodes CATSKVHPRETQYF. Filled out from reference TRBV15 and TRBJ2-5, the complete variable domain reads DAMVIQNPRYQVTQFGKPVTLSCSQTLNHNVMYWYQQKSSQAPKLLFHYYDKDFNNEADTPDNFQSRRPNTSFCFLDIRSPGLGDTAMYLCATSKVHPRETQYFGPGTRLLVL.

This clone has a single count. The CDR3 sequence: CASSARDTEAFF. The CDR3 DNA is TGTGCCAGCAGCGCGAGGGACACTGAAGCTTTCTTT. The chain combines TRBV5-4 with TRBJ1-1; D unclear. Trimming removed 4 bases from V and 3 bases from J, with 7 bases in between. The CDR3 is made up of 12 amino acids. The germline V gene has CDR1 SGHNT and CDR2 YYREEE (reference sequence).